What follows are 24 T cell receptor beta chains derived from one specimen sequenced in a study of early T cells in non-severe SARS-CoV-2 infection. TCRdb reprocessed the 5' RACE reads via MiXCR and lists one record per CDR3 protein. In the table there are over 60,000 distinct CDR3 sequences, around 12% of which are singletons. Sequences were obtained from whole blood. The source is an adult who was a healthcare worker with PCR-confirmed SARS-CoV-2 infection or an uninfected control (not recorded which).

This clonotype was observed a handful of times. The chain employs TRBV4-3 and TRBJ1-4; D perhaps matches TRBD1 (5 bases). The CDR3 sequence is 14 residues long. Germline loops: CDR1 LGHNA, CDR2 YSLEER. Deletions cut 3 bases from V and 7 bases from J, with 12 bases between. The CDR3: CASSHQGIGEKLFF. CDR3 coding DNA: TGCGCCAGCAGCCACCAGGGAATTGGTGAAAAACTGTTTTTT.

The CDR3 DNA sequence: TGTGCCAGCAGCCTCCAGGGCGGGGCCTTGGAAGCTTTCTTT. Translation gives CASSLQGGALEAFF. The chain has TRBV7-2 and TRBJ1-1, with a tentative D call TRBD1 (5 bases). In germline, CDR1 is SGHTA, CDR2 FQGNSA. The CDR3 extends over 14 amino acids. Deletions cut 5 bases from V and 8 bases from J, with 18 bases between.

This clonotype was counted a single time. Given a much more abundant clone one base away, this may be a read error. The CDR3 region has the DNA TGTACCAGCAGCTTAGGTGGGGGGACTTACACAGATACGCAGTATTTT. Residues: CTSSLGGGTYTDTQYF. The chain uses TRBV11-2 and TRBJ2-3, with D maybe TRBD2 (6 bases). The V gene's germline CDR1 is SGHAT and CDR2 FQNNGV. The CDR3 has 16 amino acids.

This clonotype has ten or more counts. The chain is built from TRBV29-1 and TRBJ2-3; TRBD2 aligns across 12 bases. Looked up from germline, CDR1 is SQVTM and CDR2 is ANQGSEA. The CDR3 contains 14 residues. The CDR3 bases are TGCAGTGCCCCGGGACTAGCGGGTTCAGATACGCAGTATTTT. Translating gives CSAPGLAGSDTQYF.

The chain has TRBV9 and TRBJ2-2; 7 bases match TRBD1. The CDR3 has 16 residues. CDR1 and CDR2 from the germline V gene are SGDLS and YYNGEE. V was clipped by 0 bases and J by 0 bases; unmatched bases: 2. In DNA form, the CDR3 reads TGTGCCAGCAGCGTAGCGGGGACAGCGAACACCGGGGAGCTGTTTTTT. Amino acid sequence: CASSVAGTANTGELFF.

This clonotype has ten or more counts. The chain couples TRBV6-6 to TRBJ1-1, with D possibly matching TRBD1 (6 bases). CDR3 size: 12 residues. Trimming removed 10 bases from V and 2 bases from J, with 11 bases in between. Germline V gives CDR1 MNHNY, CDR2 SVGAGI (reference sequence). The CDR3 DNA is TGTGCCACCTTGGACAGCAACACTGAAGCTTTCTTT. Protein sequence: CATLDSNTEAFF.

This clonotype was detected many times. CDR3 region: CASSRGGVPQDTQYF. CDR3 nucleotide sequence: TGTGCCAGCAGCCGCGGGGGGGTCCCTCAGGATACGCAGTATTTT. The V gene is TRBV11-2, the J gene TRBJ2-3; TRBD2 matches at 9 bases. Germline CDR1 reads SGHAT; CDR2 reads FQNNGV. V lost 5 bases to trimming and J lost 6 bases; unmatched junction nucleotides: 9. The CDR3 covers 15 residues.

The gene calls are TRBV10-2 and TRBJ1-1; D is undetermined. This CDR3 comprises 14 residues. Germline V lookup: CDR1 WSHSY, CDR2 SAAADI. The ends were cut back, 2 bases at V and 2 bases at J, with 9 bases in the middle. CDR3 coding DNA: TGCGCCAGCAGTGAGAAGGGTGGAAACACTGAAGCTTTCTTT. It specifies CASSEKGGNTEAFF.

This clonotype was picked up many times. The rearrangement uses TRBV12-3 or TRBV12-4 and TRBJ2-5; tentative D call: TRBD2 (6 bases). The CDR3 runs 13 residues. V was trimmed by 5 bases and J by 5 bases, leaving 12 bases between them. The CDR3 DNA follows: TGTGCCAGCAGTCCGTTCGGGGGTGAGACCCAGTACTTC. This encodes CASSPFGGETQYF.

The chain employs TRBV7-2 and TRBJ1-3; the D is unclear. The CDR3 totals 12 residues. Looked up from germline, CDR1 is SGHTA and CDR2 is FQGNSA. V was trimmed by 0 bases and J by 6 bases, leaving 3 bases between them. CDR3 sequence: CASSLAENTIYF. The CDR3, as DNA: TGTGCCAGCAGCTTAGCTGAAAACACCATATATTTT.

CDR3 nucleotide sequence: TGTGCCAGCAGCTCCCGGTGGGCAGGGGAGACCCAGTACTTC. Its protein is CASSSRWAGETQYF. J is TRBJ2-5 and V is TRBV7-2, with D perhaps matching TRBD1 (5 bases). Looked up from germline, CDR1 is SGHTA and CDR2 is FQGNSA. This CDR3 is 14 amino acids long. With 4 bases removed from V and 5 bases from J, the gap between germline ends came to 14 bases.

This clonotype was picked up one time. This chain links TRBV7-2 with TRBJ2-5; the match to TRBD1 covers 8 bases. The CDR3 totals 15 residues. Germline-derived CDR1 and CDR2 are SGHTA and FQGNSA. The V gene end was trimmed by 5 bases and the J gene end by 1 base; junction bases not matched to a gene: 6. The DNA for the CDR3 is TGTGCCAGCAGCGACGGGACAGGCTTCCAAGAGACCCAGTACTTC. Translation: CASSDGTGFQETQYF.

The chain joins TRBV11-3 to TRBJ1-6; weak D call: TRBD1 (5 bases). V dropped 3 bases and J dropped 7 bases, with 7 bases sitting between them. The germline gives CDR1 SGHNT, CDR2 YENEEA. This CDR3 contains 13 residues. This CDR3 is CASSFEGNSPLHF. The CDR3, as DNA: TGTGCCAGCAGCTTTGAGGGGAATTCACCCCTCCACTTT. Looking up the rest from reference TRBV11-3 and TRBJ1-6 gives the full variable domain: EAGVVQSPRYKIIEKKQPVAFWCNPISGHNTLYWYLQNLGQGPELLIRYENEEAVDDSQLPKDRFSAERLKGVDSTLKIQPAELGDSAVYLCASSFEGNSPLHFGNGTRLTVT.

This clonotype was seen a few times. V gene TRBV4-3 combines with J gene TRBJ2-6; 7 nucleotides agree with TRBD2. After removal of 2 bases from V and 4 bases from J, the junction contained 8 bases not matched to a gene. This CDR3 is built from 17 residues. The germline gives CDR1 LGHNA, CDR2 YSLEER. The CDR3 sequence is CASSQSIGGDGANVLTF. The CDR3 DNA sequence: TGCGCCAGCAGCCAAAGTATTGGGGGGGACGGGGCCAACGTCCTGACTTTC.

V and J are TRBV25-1 and TRBJ1-2, with D perhaps matching TRBD1 (6 bases). The CDR3 has 14 amino acids. Per germline, CDR1 MGHDK and CDR2 SYGVNS. Trimming took 8 bases from V and 3 from J, leaving 16 bases between them. CDR3 in amino acids: CASGTPGAHYGYTF. Written as DNA, the CDR3 is TGTGCCAGCGGTACCCCAGGGGCTCACTATGGCTACACCTTC.

This clonotype was recorded at least ten times. The chain has TRBV12-3 or TRBV12-4 and TRBJ1-1; D remains ambiguous. V was shortened by 1 base and J by 2 bases, with 8 bases between the two germline ends. The CDR3 spans 14 residues. The CDR3 here is CASSLGDLNTEAFF. In DNA, the CDR3 is TGTGCCAGCAGTTTAGGGGATCTTAACACTGAAGCTTTCTTT.

This clonotype was counted many times. The chain has TRBV4-3 and TRBJ1-3; TRBD1 might be the D (6 bases). Germline V CDR1 and CDR2: LGHNA, YSLEER. The ends were cut back, 0 bases at V and 8 bases at J, with 17 bases in the middle. CDR3 length: 16 amino acids. Here the CDR3 reads CASSQDLGNRVDTIYF. DNA for the CDR3: TGCGCCAGCAGCCAAGATCTGGGGAACAGGGTGGACACCATATATTTT.

This clonotype appeared a few times. This rearrangement joins TRBV15 to TRBJ2-1; tentative D call: TRBD2 (6 bases). Per germline, CDR1 LNHNV and CDR2 YYDKDF (reference sequence). The CDR3 is 13 amino acids. The V end lost 0 bases, the J end lost 14 bases, and 14 bases lay between the germline ends. The CDR3 DNA is TGTGCCACCAGCAGAGAGGCCGACGGACTAAAGTTCTTC. Translated, it gives CATSREADGLKFF. Full variable domain (outside the CDR3, taken from reference TRBV15 and TRBJ2-1): DAMVIQNPRYQVTQFGKPVTLSCSQTLNHNVMYWYQQKSSQAPKLLFHYYDKDFNNEADTPDNFQSRRPNTSFCFLDIRSPGLGDTAMYLCATSREADGLKFFGPGTRLTVL.

The sample holds many counts of this clonotype. This chain uses TRBV29-1 with TRBJ2-6; D is unresolved. Between the trimmed V and J ends, which lost 3 bases and 12 bases, there was a span of 15 bases. CDR3 size: 13 residues. Germline CDR1 and CDR2: SQVTM and ANQGSEA. In nucleotides, the CDR3 is TGCAGCGTTGAGTGGGCGCTCTCTCGCGTCCTGACTTTC. Protein: CSVEWALSRVLTF. Supplemented by reference TRBV29-1 and TRBJ2-6, the full variable domain reads SAVISQKPSRDICQRGTSLTIQCQVDSQVTMMFWYRQQPGQSLTLIATANQGSEATYESGFVIDKFPISRPNLTFSTLTVSNMSPEDSSIYLCSVEWALSRVLTFGAGSRLTVL.

The sample holds a few counts of this clonotype. CDR3 coding DNA: TGCAGTGCTATACGACAGGGGGTCACTGAAGCTTTCTTT. It yields the protein CSAIRQGVTEAFF. This chain joins TRBV20-1 and TRBJ1-1, with TRBD1 identical over 9 bases. The CDR3 spans 13 residues. With 4 bases clipped from V and 4 bases from J, the junction kept 4 bases outside the gene matches. Germline loops: CDR1 DFQATT, CDR2 SNEGSKA (reference sequence).

This clonotype was seen a handful of times. CDR3 sequence reads: CASSDIPGRSNQPQHF. CDR3 DNA: TGCGCCAGCAGTGACATCCCAGGGCGAAGCAATCAGCCCCAGCATTTT. The rearrangement joins TRBV10-2 to TRBJ1-5, with a tentative D call TRBD1 (5 bases). CDR3 size: 16 residues. Trimming shortened V by 3 bases and J by 1 base, and 13 bases separated the two germline ends. CDR1 is WSHSY, CDR2 SAAADI, per germline.

This clonotype appeared many times. This rearrangement joins TRBV9 to TRBJ2-3, with D possibly matching TRBD2 (6 bases). Germline V lookup: CDR1 SGDLS, CDR2 YYNGEE. The CDR3 has 15 amino acids. V was pared by 0 bases and J by 1 base, with 9 bases between. CDR3 DNA sequence: TGTGCCAGCAGCGTAGCCGGCGGGGGCACAGATACGCAGTATTTT. Translated: CASSVAGGGTDTQYF. The variable domain in full, with the rest retrieved from reference TRBV9 and TRBJ2-3, is DSGVTQTPKHLITATGQRVTLRCSPRSGDLSVYWYQQSLDQGLQFLIQYYNGEERAKGNILERFSAQQFPDLHSELNLSSLELGDSALYFCASSVAGGGTDTQYFGPGTRLTVL.

At least ten counts were recorded for this clonotype. The chain couples TRBV27 to TRBJ1-5; the D gene is possibly TRBD1 (6 bases). Between the trimmed V and J ends, which lost 8 bases and 5 bases, there was a span of 19 bases. The CDR3 sequence is 15 residues long. The germline CDR1 and CDR2 sequences are MNHEY and SMNVEV (reference sequence). The CDR3 bases are TGTGCCAGCGGAAACTCAGGGGAAGGGGATCAGCCCCAGCATTTT. This gives the protein CASGNSGEGDQPQHF.

The sample holds many counts of this clonotype. The chain has TRBV28 and TRBJ2-7; no firm D call. CDR3 length equals 14 residues. Trimming took off 9 bases at V and 1 base at J, with 16 bases between the two ends. Looked up from germline, CDR1 is MDHEN and CDR2 is SYDVKM. The CDR3 nucleotides are TGTGCCAGTCCTCGGTCGGGCGGATCCTACGAGCAGTACTTC. The encoded protein is CASPRSGGSYEQYF.